This TCR beta chain was profiled in a study of regulatory dendritic cells for organ transplantation (dated by TCRdb to about 2017). Background for the entire study: Sorted naive and memory CD4+ and CD8+ T cells had their TCRbeta repertoires sequenced both before and after allostimulation with either regulatory or mature dendritic cells.

The germline V gene specifies MDHEN as CDR1 and SYDVKM as CDR2. The CDR3 goes from the cysteine to the phenylalanine over 14 residues. CDR3 DNA only is kept here, 42 bases in frame from base 1. V is cut by 5 bases and J by 4 bases, and the space between the germline ends is 15 bases. FACS was used to sort naive T cells as CD45RA+ cells and memory T cells as CD45RO+ CD4+ or CD8+ cells. T cells for TCR sequencing came from a couple of healthy control subjects. Unstimulated sorted T cell subsets were used as baseline controls for the mixed lymphocyte reactions. Genomic DNA was extracted with the Qiagen DNeasy Blood & Tissue Kit. About this clone itself: Which antigen it targets is not known. No much larger clonotype is one base removed from it; base qualities were not supplied.

Results and caveats for the whole study, not just this receptor: Naive CD4+ and CD8+ T cells showed highly diverse repertoires, whereas memory cells were less diverse and memory CD8+ cells were the most oligoclonal. The authors pointed out considerable heterogeneity between individuals in the alloreactive memory CD8+ T cell pool, and only two subjects were sequenced. Allostimulation expanded memory CD8+ clones in both subjects, but regulatory dendritic cells appeared to induce more limited expansion than mature dendritic cells. Among the resting subsets, the most alloreactive TCR clonotypes were found in memory CD8+ T cells.

Multiplexed two-step PCR with Vbeta-specific forward primers and Jbeta-specific reverse primers was used to amplify TCRbeta CDR3 regions. TCRbeta libraries were sequenced on an Illumina instrument through the immunoSEQ service. The study's own analysis went as follows. IMGT annotation was used to assign V, D and J genes, and synthetic CDR3 analogues were used to correct counts for multiplex PCR bias. Repertoire clonality was computed in the immunoSEQ Analyzer as one minus normalized Shannon entropy. Fisher's exact test with Benjamini-Hochberg false discovery rate control was used to define clonal expansion, with two-tailed P<0.01. Not all clones reach the TCRdb copy of this immuneACCESS table, which keeps in-frame sequences only. Checked studies attribute under half of the gap to unresolved V genes and leave the rest unexplained. Clone size and V and J calls were adopted from that table, with D and trimming inferred from the DNA. The sample data list some 35,000 clones, and roughly 89% of these were observed just once. The top ten clones comprise 0.05% to 0.065% of the sample.

The V and J segments used are TRBV28 and TRBJ2-7; TRBD1 is possibly the D segment (7 matching bases). This sequence originates from a human donor in good health. Sequenced input: naive CD4+ T cells from blood. The cell subset or site label corresponds to: CD45RA+ naive T cells. The CDR3 sequence is CASSTPGGSYEQYF. The base sequence is TGTGCCAGCAGTACCCCAGGGGGGTCGTACGAGCAGTACTTC.